This T cell receptor beta chain was sequenced for a study of molecular identifiers for immune sequencing clone quantification. The ends were cut back, 5 bases at V and 0 bases at J, with 17 bases in the middle. The CDR3 has 16 residues. The germline CDR1 and CDR2 sequences are MNHEY and SMNVEV (reference sequence). For naive CD8 T cells, sorting used the CD8+CD4-CCR7+CD45RA+ phenotype. In its sample, this clonotype was seen many times. MiXCR, run by TCRdb on the PCR reads, gives a single entry per CDR3 protein. The repertoire holds about 630,000 distinct CDR3 sequences, with about 25% as singletons. This sequence originates from a human donor in good health. Some libraries in this study had Jurkat cell RNA spiked in. The chain has TRBV27 and TRBJ2-7, with a possible D match to TRBD2 (6 bases). Sample: naive CD8+ T cells from blood, with Jurkat cell RNA spiked in. Subset described: FACS-sorted CD8+CD4-CCR7+CD45RA+ naive T cells. The CDR3 DNA is TGTGCCAGCAGTGGGACTCGACCGATTTACTCCTACGAGCAGTACTTC. It translates to CASSGTRPIYSYEQYF.